These T cell receptor beta chains were read from a single sample in a study of T cells in Graves' hyperthyroidism and ophthalmopathy. TCRdb analysed the multiplex PCR reads with MiXCR anew, one entry per CDR3 protein. The sample holds 530,000 or so distinct CDR3 sequences, approximately 17% seen once. Sequenced: blood. The receptors originated from a woman aged 18-29 years with Graves' ophthalmopathy. The CDR3 runs from the conserved cysteine through the conserved F or W. The D gene is left open where the match is weak. The size of a clone is reported for some rows only, either as once, few or many, or as a class for expanded clones.

TGTGCCAGCAGTTCGAGGGACAGCCGAAATGAGCAGTTCTTC CASSSRDSRNEQFF TRBV12-3/TRBV12-4 TRBD1 TRBJ2-1 many
TGTGCCAGCAGTATAATAGACAGGGGGCAAGAGACCCAGTACTTC CASSIIDRGQETQYF TRBV28 TRBD1 TRBJ2-5 many
TGTGCCAGTAGTATGGGACTCCAGAGCTCCTACAATGAGCAGTTCTTC CASSMGLQSSYNEQFF TRBV19 - TRBJ2-1 -
TGTGCCAGCAGTCCTACAGGGCGCTCTGGGGCCAACGTCCTGACTTTC CASSPTGRSGANVLTF TRBV28 - TRBJ2-6 -
TGTGCCAGCAGCCGGGACTCCTCGGCCTACAATGAGCAGTTCTTC CASSRDSSAYNEQFF TRBV7-8 - TRBJ2-1 few
TGTGCCAGCAGCTCCTCTGGGGACCTTAACCAGCCCCAGCATTTT CASSSSGDLNQPQHF TRBV7-2 - TRBJ1-5 many
TGCAGCGTGGGGGGCGGCAGCCCCAACTACGGCTACACCTTC CSVGGGSPNYGYTF TRBV29-1 - TRBJ1-2 -
TGTGCCAGCAGCTTAGTTGGACGGATTGGCGAGCAGTACTTC CASSLVGRIGEQYF TRBV11-1 - TRBJ2-7 many
TGTGCCAGCGAAGACAGGGGGAGGAGAGCTTTCTTT CASEDRGRRAFF TRBV12-3/TRBV12-4 TRBD1 TRBJ1-1 many
TGTGCCAGCTCCCCGGACAGGGCAACTCGCTCCTACGAGCAGTACTTC CASSPDRATRSYEQYF TRBV18 TRBD1 TRBJ2-7 few
TGCGCCAGCAGCTTGGCTGCAGGTGCTAGCACAGATACGCAGTATTTT CASSLAAGASTDTQYF TRBV5-1 - TRBJ2-3 -
TGCGCCAGCAGCCAAGATGGGGACAGGGCCCCCCGATCACATGGCTACACCTTC CASSQDGDRAPRSHGYTF TRBV4-1 TRBD1 TRBJ1-2 few
TGTGCCATCCTTCAAATGGGGCCAGAATGGACGGGGAGGGATGAGCAGTTCTTC CAILQMGPEWTGRDEQFF TRBV7-9 TRBD2 TRBJ2-1 many
TGTGCCAGCTCCTCGCTAACTGGAAACACCATATATTTT CASSSLTGNTIYF TRBV18 - TRBJ1-3 many
TGTGCCAGCAGTTTATCCCCGGGACAGGGACACTACGAGCAGTACTTC CASSLSPGQGHYEQYF TRBV28 TRBD1 TRBJ2-7 many
TGTGCCAGCAGTTATACCTCGAGTCAGGGGGCATGGGACGAGCAGTACTTC CASSYTSSQGAWDEQYF TRBV6-2/TRBV6-3 TRBD1 TRBJ2-7 few
TGTGCCAGCAGCTCCCCCCGAGGGTCCAGGTCTACTAACTATGGCTACACCTTC CASSSPRGSRSTNYGYTF TRBV11-2 - TRBJ1-2 -
TGTGCCAGCAGCGACGAAATACAGGTCCGCTATGGCTACACCTTC CASSDEIQVRYGYTF TRBV28 - TRBJ1-2 many
TGCGCCAGCAGCTTTGGGTTCGGGTACGAGCAGTACTTC CASSFGFGYEQYF TRBV5-1 - TRBJ2-7 few
TGTGCCAGCAGTGAGCCAGGGAGGTCTGACTATGGCTACACCTTC CASSEPGRSDYGYTF TRBV28 - TRBJ1-2 few
TGTGCCTGGAGTGGGCCCGCGGGCTACACCTTC CAWSGPAGYTF TRBV30 - TRBJ1-2 few
TGCAGTGCTAGAGTCGCTCTGGCGGGGGGGGATGATGAGCAGTTCTTC CSARVALAGGDDEQFF TRBV20-1 TRBD2 TRBJ2-1 many
TGCAGCGTTGAGGGGAGCTGGCCTGAGCAGTTCTTC CSVEGSWPEQFF TRBV29-1 - TRBJ2-1 few
TGCAGTGCTAGTCCTGGCGGGGGGGACACCGGGGAGCTGTTTTTT CSASPGGGDTGELFF TRBV20-1 TRBD2 TRBJ2-2 few
TGCGCCAGCAGCCAAGAGAGACAGGGGAGTGGAAACACCATATATTTT CASSQERQGSGNTIYF TRBV5-1 TRBD1 TRBJ1-3 -
TGTGCCACCAGCAGGACGACGGAGAACACTGAAGCTTTCTTT CATSRTTENTEAFF TRBV15 - TRBJ1-1 few
TGTGCCAGCAGCTTACTCTCAGGGCACAATTCACCCCTCCACTTT CASSLLSGHNSPLHF TRBV7-3 - TRBJ1-6 -
TGTGCCAGCAGCTTAGGGGAGCCCCAATATGGCTACACCTTC CASSLGEPQYGYTF TRBV7-9 - TRBJ1-2 many
TGCAGCGTCCAGGGAGGAAACTATGGCTACACCTTC CSVQGGNYGYTF TRBV29-1 - TRBJ1-2 few
TGTGCCAGCAGCTTATGGGGGGCCACAGATACGCAGTATTTT CASSLWGATDTQYF TRBV7-3 - TRBJ2-3 -
TGTGCTAGTGGTTTACAAGATAATCCCACTGAAGCTTTCTTT CASGLQDNPTEAFF TRBV12-5 - TRBJ1-1 many
TGTGCCATCAGTCCCAACGGACAGAGTGGCTACACCTTC CAISPNGQSGYTF TRBV10-3 - TRBJ1-2 -
TGTGCCAGCAGTCGACACCGGAACTATGGCTACACCTTC CASSRHRNYGYTF TRBV28 - TRBJ1-2 -
TGTGCCAGCAGCGTTGGACAGGGGAAGGATCAGCCCCAGCATTTT CASSVGQGKDQPQHF TRBV9 TRBD1 TRBJ1-5 -
TGTGCCAGCAGCTTGGATAGGCTCCTCTACGAGCAGTACTTC CASSLDRLLYEQYF TRBV5-6 - TRBJ2-7 few
TGTGCCAGCAGCATAAGGGTGGATACGCAGTATTTT CASSIRVDTQYF TRBV13 - TRBJ2-3 many
TGTGCCAGCAGCTTAAGGGTAGCGGCGGAAGAGACCCAGTACTTC CASSLRVAAEETQYF TRBV7-2 - TRBJ2-5 -
TGTGCCTGGAGACCCAATGAGATACTGAATTCACCCCTCCACTTT CAWRPNEILNSPLHF TRBV30 - TRBJ1-6 -
TGTGCCAGCAGCTTTGTATTGCGGGAGACCGACACAGATGCGCAGTATTTT CASSFVLRETDTDAQYF TRBV7-9 TRBD2 TRBJ2-3 -
TGTGCCAGCAGCTTAGCCTCCGATTTGACCCAGTACTTC CASSLASDLTQYF TRBV7-6 - TRBJ2-5 -
TGTGCCAGCAGCCAAGAATTGGGTGTTTATAGCAATCAGCCCCAGCATTTT CASSQELGVYSNQPQHF TRBV4-2 - TRBJ1-5 few
TGTGCCAGCAGCTTGTGGAACAACCCCGGGGAGCTGTTTTTT CASSLWNNPGELFF TRBV5-6 - TRBJ2-2 -
TGTGCCAGCAGTTTAGTCCGATTCGGACAGGGGCTAAACACCGGGGAGCTGTTTTTT CASSLVRFGQGLNTGELFF TRBV28 TRBD1 TRBJ2-2 -
TGCAGTGCTAACCGACTAGCGGGGACCTACGAGCAGTACTTC CSANRLAGTYEQYF TRBV20-1 TRBD2 TRBJ2-7 many
TGTGCCAGCAGCTTAGGGACGGGACTTGAAGCTTTCTTT CASSLGTGLEAFF TRBV7-8 - TRBJ1-1 many
TGCGCCAGCAGTGAGTCAGGACTAGCGGGAGGGTCTACCGGGGAGCTGTTTTTT CASSESGLAGGSTGELFF TRBV10-2 TRBD2 TRBJ2-2 -
TGTGCCAGCAGCTTGCGACCCGGCCGGTTGGCCCTCCACTTT CASSLRPGRLALHF TRBV11-2 - TRBJ1-6 -
TGTGCCAGTATCTCCACCTCGGTTAACTATGGCTACACCTTC CASISTSVNYGYTF TRBV19 - TRBJ1-2 -
TGTGCCAGCAGCTTATTCGGGGACGAGCAGTACTTC CASSLFGDEQYF TRBV7-2 - TRBJ2-7 many
TGTGCCAGCACCCAAGCGGGGGGGCGTTCCTACGAGCAGTACTTC CASTQAGGRSYEQYF TRBV28 TRBD2 TRBJ2-7 -
TGTGCCAGCACTAGACAGGGCGATGAGCAGTTCTTC CASTRQGDEQFF TRBV6-2/TRBV6-3 TRBD1 TRBJ2-1 -
TGCGCCAGCAGGCTTCGGACAGGCGACACCGGGGAGCTGTTTTTT CASRLRTGDTGELFF TRBV5-1 TRBD1 TRBJ2-2 few
TGTGCCAGCAGCTTAAACGACTTGAACACTGAAGCTTCCTTT CASSLNDLNTEASF TRBV7-9 - TRBJ1-1 -
TGTGCCAGTAGGGGCTACCGGGACAGGGGGCGAAGCGCTGAAGCTTTCTTT CASRGYRDRGRSAEAFF TRBV19 TRBD1 TRBJ1-1 few